The present TCR beta chain was sequenced within a study of T cell responses to AZD1222 COVID-19 vaccine (dated by TCRdb to the early 2020s). Background for the entire study: TCR sequencing covered fewer than 250 trial participants: 200 to 220 given two doses of AZD1222 and about 26 given two doses of MenACWY control vaccine. Trial participants were enrolled into age subgroups of 18-55, 56-69 and 70-plus years, which contained approximately 150, 28 and 58 TCR-sequenced participants, respectively. Study-level results and caveats: The 56-69-year group was small, and its depth increase did not reach significance, likely because of low power. Epitopes outside the regions mutated in the B.1.351 and B.1.1.7 variants were reportedly recognized by nearly half of the unique spike-specific TCRs. Participants were mostly white British and included more females than males, and it was suggested by the authors that clonal diversity may have been underestimated. Conclusions about previously exposed vaccinees are limited, since just a handful of AZD1222 recipients were seropositive for SARS-CoV-2 at baseline. Because no samples from the day 14 peak response were available, repertoires could be characterized only after the peak T cell response. After two AZD1222 doses, both the breadth and the depth of spike-specific TCRs were significantly higher than at day 0 and than in MenACWY recipients. Vaccine-associated CD4 TCRs spanned the whole spike protein, with dominant responses in regions 160-218 and 743-854.

The meaning of the sample's time point label: about 28 days (+/-7) after the second vaccine dose. AZD1222 recipients given second doses at about 4 weeks or at about 12 weeks were pooled, since spike-specific TCR depth and breadth were not found to differ between the two schedules. Samples from vaccinated people were obtained from the UK trials COV001 and COV002, which included a single-blind randomized controlled phase 2/3 trial of AZD1222 (ChAdOx1 nCoV-19) in healthy adults. For TCRbeta chain sequencing, PBMC samples from trial participants were taken at day 0 and at day 28 after the second dose. The CDR3 regions of human TCRbeta chains were analyzed by immunosequencing. Per the authors' processing: TCRs in the repertoires were compared against a reference library of SARS-CoV-2-specific TCRs that had been generated with the MIRA antigen-specificity platform. Breadth meant the fraction of unique TCRs that were SARS-CoV-2-associated, whereas depth meant the fraction of total T cells that were SARS-CoV-2-associated. Using the MIRA data, each spike-specific TCR was mapped to the spike region that the TCR reacts to and placed in a CD4 or CD8 class. Log10-transformed breadth and depth values were compared by one-way ANOVA with Sidak's multiple comparisons tests. TCRdb mirrors the immuneACCESS table, restricted to in-frame sequences. Some clones are absent from its copies; in checked studies, under half trace to an unresolved V gene, and the reason for the others is unknown. That table is the source of V, J and clone size, and D and trimming were worked out from the DNA. This sample gives 89,000 or so clones in total; around 93% of them show up just once. The ten most abundant clones make up about 30% of the sample.

Taken from the germline V gene (reference sequence), the CDR1 and CDR2 loops are GTSNPN and SVGIG. The CDR3 numbers 14 residues from cysteine through phenylalanine. The DNA shown is the 42-base CDR3, in frame from base 1. The germline V and J ends show losses of 4 bases and 10 bases respectively, and no gene match explains 15 bases of the junction. Comments on this clone: The clone's antigen remains unknown. Base qualities are not at hand, and no much larger clone is one base apart.

The sequence is built from TRBV30 and TRBJ2-5; 7 bases in the junction line up with TRBD2. The starting material was peripheral blood, obtained 28 days after the second AZD1222 dose. The TCR sequence derives from an adult who received the AZD1222 COVID-19 vaccine. The CDR3: CAWNLRDYLKGQYF. The nucleotides are TGTGCCTGGAACCTACGGGACTACCTGAAGGGCCAGTACTTC. The variable domain in full, with residues beyond the CDR3 obtained from the reference TRBV30 and TRBJ2-5 genes, is SQTIHQWPATLVQPVGSPLSLECTVEGTSNPNLYWYRQAAGRGLQLLFYSVGIGQISSEVPQNLSASRPQDRQFILSSKKLLLSDSGFYLCAWNLRDYLKGQYFGPGTRLLVL.